This T cell receptor beta chain was observed in a study of glioma-infiltrating T cells (dated by TCRdb to the mid-2010s). In terms of the full investigation: Sequencing of TCR alpha- and beta-chain repertoires was performed on glioma tissue, on non-neoplastic brain tissue, and on matched peripheral blood mononuclear cells. Three low-grade glioma patients, seven to nine primary glioblastoma patients, and three non-glioma patients who contributed non-neoplastic brain tissue made up the paired cohort. Each tissue-infiltrating repertoire was compared with the same patient's peripheral blood repertoire to measure divergence between tissue and blood T-cell populations.

The investigation overall reported the following: Very few CDR3 sequences were shared between tissue and blood, attributed to high CDR3 diversity and limited sampling. VJ-independent divergence between tissue and blood was lower than expected in non-neoplastic patients but higher than expected in all gliomas, particularly low-grade gliomas. Group comparisons were based on small numbers of patients: three non-neoplastic, three low-grade glioma and several glioblastoma patients.

TCR alpha and beta CDR3 regions were amplified with the iRepertoire nested amplicon-rescue multiplex PCR (arm-PCR) platform from RNA. For one-step reverse transcription and amplification, roughly 90-400 ng of tissue mRNA or PBMC total RNA was used as input. Following bead purification, Illumina adapters were added through a secondary multiplex PCR, and the libraries were then gel-purified between 200 and 400 bp. Demultiplexing relied on internal 6-nucleotide barcodes carried by the libraries. The libraries were sequenced on an Illumina MiSeq using 2x220 or 2x250 nucleotide paired-end reads. The authors' pipeline ran thus. Paired reads were merged using FLASH 1.2.11 and were aligned to the GRCh37 human genome using BWA-MEM, after which TRA and TRB reads were extracted. V and J assignment used an IMGT-derived reference of cassette sequences and CDR3 motifs that included pseudogenes. Reads were translated in three frames, and productive CDR3s were defined as those with a C...FGXG motif and no stop codons. A clonotype was defined as a unique combination of a V-J cassette pair and a CDR3 amino acid sequence. Reads were filtered by Hamming distance, with the threshold set by the sequence error rate of each sample in mapped regions. TCRdb cleaned the public reads at Q25 with fastp, built clones with MiXCR and kept in-frame beta chains. Each CDR3 protein appears once, grouped with its most common genes and DNA. The V and J calls were not made by the authors but by TCRdb's processing. The sample table lists over 90,000 distinct CDR3 sequences, roughly 30% of them with a count of one. The ten largest clones capture approximately 43% of the sample.

This clonotype was detected many times. This receptor's antigen is unknown. Base-call qualities are not available, and no considerably larger clone is one nucleotide away. The material sequenced was glioma tissue, nonneoplastic brain tissue, or PBMCs (not recorded which). The TCR was taken from a human donor with low-grade glioma or glioblastoma, undergoing nonglioma brain surgery, or in good health (not recorded which).

The nucleotide sequence is given as TGTGCCACCAGTTTGACCTACGGGGCGGATACGCAGTATTTT. Translated, this gives CATSLTYGADTQYF. The chain is assembled from TRBV24-1 and TRBJ2-3, with a tentative D call of TRBD1 or TRBD2, each matching 5 bases. From cysteine to phenylalanine, the CDR3 is 14 amino acids long. Only CDR3 DNA remains: 42 bases, in frame from the first base. The CDR1 and CDR2 encoded by the germline V gene are KGHDR and SFDVKD. V and J lose 6 bases and 6 bases, and a span of 15 bases separates them.